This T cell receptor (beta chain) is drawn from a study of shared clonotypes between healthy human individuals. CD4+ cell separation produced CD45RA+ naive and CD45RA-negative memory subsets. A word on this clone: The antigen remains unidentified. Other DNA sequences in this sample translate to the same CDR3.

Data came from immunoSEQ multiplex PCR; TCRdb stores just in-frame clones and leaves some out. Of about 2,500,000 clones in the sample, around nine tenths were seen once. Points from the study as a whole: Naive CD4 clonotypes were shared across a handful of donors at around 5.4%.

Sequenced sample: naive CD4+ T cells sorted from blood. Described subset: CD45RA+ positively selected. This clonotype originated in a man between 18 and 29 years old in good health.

The CDR3 loop is CASSVGWSTDTQYF. CDR3 sequence (DNA): TGTGCCAGCAGCGTAGGCTGGAGCACAGATACGCAGTATTTT. This sequence joins TRBV9 and TRBJ2-3; D gene uncertain. This CDR3 has 14 amino acids. Germline loops: CDR1 SGDLS, CDR2 YYNGEE. V was trimmed by 0 bases and J by 0 bases, leaving 5 bases between them.